Detailed here is one TCR beta chain. In the study's own analysis: Estimation of nucleated cell counts relied on the amplification of reference gene primers. Sequencing was performed with immunoSEQ multiplex PCR; in TCRdb, only in-frame clones are kept and a portion is missing. The V and J calls and the clone size are those of that table, but D and trimming were determined from the DNA. In the table there are tens of thousands of clones, 70% to 80% of which are singletons. This entry is derived from a study of blood T cell repertoires in COVID-19. Study-wide context: The United States, Italy and Spain provided the acute and convalescent COVID-19 samples. The analysed material was cDNA or gDNA that came from T cells, B-cell-depleted T cells, or PBMCs.

The TCR originated in a human donor in a cohort sampled during active COVID-19. Sequenced sample: peripheral blood.

CDR3 sequence (DNA): TGTGCCTGGAGTCCTCTCTCAGGGGGGAATGAAAAACTGTTTTTT. Translating gives CAWSPLSGGNEKLFF. The chain combines TRBV30 with TRBJ1-4, with TRBD1 matching over 7 bases. The CDR3 loop spans 15 amino acids. V was pared by 2 bases and J by 5 bases, with 8 bases of the junction left unmatched. The germline V gene encodes CDR1 GTSNPN and CDR2 SVGIG (reference sequence).